Given below is one TCR beta chain in context. Its target is unknown. These data come from a study of CD8+ T cells in alopecia areata. The overall study: The authors scored treated patients' severity by affected scalp percentage. Study-level findings and limits: Many expanded lesional clones remained in scalp and blood on tofacitinib. For lesional scalp, especially alopecia totalis/universalis, clonality was higher than in normal scalp.

The sequencing template was cDNA reverse transcribed from extracted RNA. Here immunoSEQ multiplex PCR was the method, and the copy in TCRdb shows in-frame clones only, minus some. The sample carries under 110,000 clones, just under 60% recorded once. The treatment denotes: oral pan-JAK inhibitor, 5-10 mg twice daily. This receptor was taken from a human donor with alopecia areata. This material consisted of CD8+ T cells sorted from blood, taken between weeks 55 and 65, from a patient treated with tofacitinib.

This CDR3 reads CSVESLGAGDTEAFF. The CDR3 DNA sequence: TGCAGCGTTGAATCTCTTGGGGCAGGGGACACTGAAGCTTTCTTT. V and J are TRBV29-1 and TRBJ1-1, with a possible D match to TRBD1 (6 bases). The CDR3 spans 15 residues. The germline V gene has CDR1 SQVTM and CDR2 ANQGSEA. Trimming left V 2 bases short and J 3 bases short, with 16 bases between.